A selection of T cell receptor beta chains follows, all from one sample in a study of shared clonotypes between healthy human individuals. Produced via immunoSEQ multiplex PCR; TCRdb's table is partial and in-frame only. This sample has 2,500,000 or so clones, with approximately 93% found just once. The specimen sequenced was naive CD4+ T cells from PBMCs. These TCRs come from a man younger than 30 in good health. Some clones in this sample may be carry-over from other donors' samples. The CDR3 runs from the conserved cysteine through the conserved F or W. The D gene is left open where the match is weak. Clone sizes are given selectively: once, few, many, or a class where the clone is expanded.

V	D	size	J	CDR3	DNA
TRBV19	TRBD2	.	TRBJ2-1	CASSRTSGKIEQFF	TGTGCCAGTAGTAGAACTAGCGGGAAAATTGAGCAGTTCTTC
TRBV2	TRBD2	.	TRBJ2-7	CASSYRLADYEQYF	TGTGCCAGCAGTTATAGACTAGCGGACTACGAGCAGTACTTC
TRBV6-1	.	.	TRBJ2-7	CASSGRGSYEQYF	TGTGCCAGCTCGGGCAGGGGCTCCTACGAGCAGTACTTC
TRBV7-6	.	.	TRBJ2-5	CASSLAGRHVETQYF	TGTGCCAGCAGCTTAGCCGGCCGGCACGTCGAGACCCAGTACTTC
TRBV5-5	.	.	TRBJ2-5	CASSLVQGGETQYF	TGTGCCAGCAGCTTGGTGCAGGGAGGAGAGACCCAGTACTTC
TRBV4-2	.	few	TRBJ2-2	CASSSGNTGELFF	TGTGCCAGCAGCAGCGGTAACACCGGGGAGCTGTTTTTT
TRBV19	TRBD1	.	TRBJ1-2	CAIRRDREGYGYTF	TGTGCCATCAGGAGGGACAGGGAAGGCTATGGCTACACCTTC
TRBV27	TRBD2	.	TRBJ2-5	CASSQTTGGETQYF	TGTGCCAGCAGCCAAACTACGGGGGGGGAGACCCAGTACTTC
TRBV29-1	.	.	TRBJ2-1	CSVVAGARNEQFF	TGCAGCGTTGTGGCAGGGGCTCGAAATGAGCAGTTCTTC
TRBV7-3	TRBD1	once	TRBJ2-3	CASSLTSTGYRTDTQYF	TGTGCCAGCAGCTTAACGTCGACAGGGTATCGCACAGATACGCAGTATTTT
TRBV18	TRBD2	.	TRBJ2-7	CASSHELAGGSYEQYF	TGTGCCAGCTCGCACGAGCTAGCGGGAGGATCCTACGAGCAGTACTTC
TRBV29-1	TRBD1	.	TRBJ2-3	CSVEPGQLASTQYF	TGCAGCGTTGAGCCGGGACAGCTCGCGAGTACGCAGTATTTT
TRBV6-1	TRBD2	.	TRBJ2-7	CASSGPLPGTSGRALYEQYF	TGTGCCAGCAGTGGCCCCCTCCCCGGGACTAGCGGGAGGGCCCTCTACGAGCAGTACTTC
TRBV5-4	.	.	TRBJ2-6	CASSTRTASSGANVLTF	TGTGCCAGCAGCACCCGGACAGCCAGCTCTGGGGCCAACGTCCTGACTTTC
TRBV7-7	.	.	TRBJ2-3	CASSRGSGIGTDTQYF	TGTGCCAGCAGCCGCGGTAGCGGTATTGGAACAGATACGCAGTATTTT
TRBV6-5	.	.	TRBJ1-1	CASSYTGRAGTEAFF	TGTGCCAGCAGTTACACCGGTAGAGCCGGGACTGAAGCTTTCTTT
TRBV6-1	.	.	TRBJ2-2	CASSRDRTGELFF	TGTGCCAGCAGCAGGGATAGGACCGGGGAGCTGTTTTTT
TRBV4-1	.	.	TRBJ1-2	CASSQDGRGNGYTF	TGCGCCAGCAGCCAAGATGGCAGGGGCAATGGCTACACCTTC
TRBV7-9	.	.	TRBJ2-4	CASSLTEAKNIQYF	TGTGCCAGCAGCTTAACGGAGGCCAAAAACATTCAGTACTTC
TRBV11-2	TRBD2	.	TRBJ2-1	CASSLPGTISREQFF	TGTGCCAGCAGCCTTCCCGGGACTATCTCTCGTGAGCAGTTCTTC
TRBV5-1	.	.	TRBJ1-2	CASSGEPSADGYTF	TGCGCCAGCAGCGGGGAGCCCTCTGCGGATGGCTACACCTTC
TRBV11-2	.	.	TRBJ2-2	CASSLAGGNTGELFF	TGTGCCAGCAGCTTAGCCGGAGGGAACACCGGGGAGCTGTTTTTT
TRBV9	.	once	TRBJ2-3	CASSEGWGTDTQYF	TGTGCCAGCAGCGAGGGGTGGGGAACAGATACGCAGTATTTT
TRBV7-8	.	.	TRBJ2-5	CASSFGERQYF	TGTGCCAGCAGCTTCGGGGAGCGGCAGTACTTC
TRBV2	.	.	TRBJ2-5	CASRPFQETQYF	TGTGCCAGCCGCCCTTTCCAAGAGACCCAGTACTTC
TRBV5-1	.	.	TRBJ1-2	CASSLVGYSGYTF	TGCGCCAGCAGCTTGGTTGGGTACAGTGGCTACACCTTC
TRBV18	.	.	TRBJ2-3	CASSLAGTVSTDTQYF	TGTGCCAGCTCACTTGCCGGGACTGTGAGCACAGATACGCAGTATTTT
TRBV7-2	TRBD1	.	TRBJ2-3	CASSFPGTGTQYF	TGTGCCAGCAGCTTCCCCGGGACAGGTACGCAGTATTTT
TRBV28	.	.	TRBJ2-7	CASSLPDGSSYEQYF	TGTGCCAGCAGTTTACCAGACGGTAGCTCCTACGAGCAGTACTTC
TRBV7-9	TRBD1	.	TRBJ2-7	CASSIGDSTYEQYF	TGTGCCAGCAGCATTGGGGACAGCACCTACGAGCAGTACTTC
TRBV6-1	TRBD2	.	TRBJ2-7	CASRAQMTSGDEQYF	TGTGCCAGCCGGGCCCAAATGACTAGCGGTGACGAGCAGTACTTC
TRBV15	.	.	TRBJ1-4	CATSREIGRGTNEKLFF	TGTGCCACCAGCAGAGAGATTGGGAGGGGGACTAATGAAAAACTGTTTTTT
TRBV7-9	.	.	TRBJ1-1	CATRGVERGRNTEAFF	TGTGCCACCAGAGGGGTCGAGAGGGGAAGGAACACTGAAGCTTTCTTT
TRBV6-1	.	.	TRBJ1-1	CASSPRGSTNTEAFF	TGTGCCAGCAGTCCGCGGGGCAGCACTAACACTGAAGCTTTCTTT
TRBV9	.	.	TRBJ2-2	CASSLSQGQAGELFF	TGTGCCAGCAGCCTAAGTCAGGGGCAGGCCGGGGAGCTGTTTTTT
TRBV7-9	TRBD1	.	TRBJ2-7	CASSRSTGPSYEQYF	TGTGCCAGCAGCCGATCGACAGGGCCGTCCTACGAGCAGTACTTC
TRBV10-2	TRBD2	.	TRBJ2-1	CASSVGTSGRATYNEQFF	TGCGCCAGCAGTGTTGGGACTAGCGGGAGGGCAACCTACAATGAGCAGTTCTTC
TRBV6-1	.	.	TRBJ2-1	CASSAPITLSSYNEQFF	TGTGCCAGCAGTGCGCCAATTACACTGAGCTCCTACAATGAGCAGTTCTTC
TRBV5-4	.	once	TRBJ2-7	CASSFSSRGPYEQYF	TGTGCCAGCAGCTTTTCTAGCCGGGGGCCCTACGAGCAGTACTTC
TRBV7-8	TRBD1	once	TRBJ1-1	CASSWDRGAEAFF	TGTGCCAGCAGCTGGGACAGGGGGGCTGAAGCTTTCTTT
TRBV30	TRBD1	few	TRBJ1-1	CAWSVRGGTEAFF	TGTGCCTGGAGTGTCAGGGGGGGCACTGAAGCTTTCTTT
TRBV19	.	.	TRBJ2-3	CASSWGVSDTQYF	TGTGCCAGTAGTTGGGGGGTCTCCGATACGCAGTATTTT
TRBV9	.	.	TRBJ2-5	CASSVATSLQETQYF	TGTGCCAGCAGCGTAGCAACCTCACTGCAAGAGACCCAGTACTTC
TRBV5-4	TRBD1	.	TRBJ1-1	CASSLAGTVYTEAFF	TGTGCCAGCAGCTTGGCGGGGACAGTTTACACTGAAGCTTTCTTT
TRBV10-3	TRBD1	.	TRBJ2-5	CAIRHGTGEGETQYF	TGTGCCATCAGACACGGGACAGGGGAAGGAGAGACCCAGTACTTC
TRBV6-5	TRBD2	.	TRBJ2-1	CASRLAAGSYNEQFF	TGTGCCAGCAGACTAGCGGCCGGCTCCTACAATGAGCAGTTCTTC
TRBV5-1	TRBD1	.	TRBJ2-7	CASSTGTANSYEQYF	TGCGCCAGCAGCACAGGGACAGCTAACTCCTACGAGCAGTACTTC
TRBV6-1	TRBD1	.	TRBJ2-5	CASTRQGFQETQYF	TGTGCCAGCACCAGACAGGGTTTCCAAGAGACCCAGTACTTC
TRBV6-4	.	.	TRBJ2-1	CASSDSEEAYNEQFF	TGTGCCAGCAGTGACTCCGAAGAAGCCTACAATGAGCAGTTCTTC
TRBV5-1	.	.	TRBJ2-5	CASSLERGEETQYF	TGCGCCAGCAGCTTGGAAAGGGGGGAGGAGACCCAGTACTTC
TRBV11-2	.	.	TRBJ1-4	CASSKQGLTGEKLFF	TGTGCCAGCAGTAAGCAAGGGTTAACAGGTGAAAAACTGTTTTTT
TRBV28	TRBD1	.	TRBJ1-5	CASSTPRTGSYSNQPQHF	TGTGCCAGCAGTACCCCCCGGACAGGGTCCTATAGCAATCAGCCCCAGCATTTT
TRBV7-9	.	.	TRBJ2-7	CASSQDGGSYEQYF	TGTGCCAGCAGCCAGGATGGCGGATCCTACGAGCAGTACTTC
TRBV6-6	TRBD2	.	TRBJ2-7	CASSLAGAAYEQYF	TGTGCCAGCAGTCTAGCGGGAGCCGCCTACGAGCAGTACTTC